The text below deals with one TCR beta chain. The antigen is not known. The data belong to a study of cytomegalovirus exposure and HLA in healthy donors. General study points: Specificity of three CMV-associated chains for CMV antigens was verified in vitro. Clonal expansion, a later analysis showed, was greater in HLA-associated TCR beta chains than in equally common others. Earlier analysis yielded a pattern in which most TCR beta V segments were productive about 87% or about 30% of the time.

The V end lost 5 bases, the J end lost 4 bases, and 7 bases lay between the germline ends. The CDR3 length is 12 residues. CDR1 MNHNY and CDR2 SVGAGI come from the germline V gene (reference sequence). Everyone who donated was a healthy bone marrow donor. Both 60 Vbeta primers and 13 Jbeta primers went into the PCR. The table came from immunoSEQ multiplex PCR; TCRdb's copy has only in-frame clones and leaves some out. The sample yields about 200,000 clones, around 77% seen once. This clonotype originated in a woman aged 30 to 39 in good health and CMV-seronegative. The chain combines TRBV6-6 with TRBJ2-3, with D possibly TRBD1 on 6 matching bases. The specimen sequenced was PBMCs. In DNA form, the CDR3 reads TGTGCCAGCAGTCCAGGGGCAGATACGCAGTATTTT. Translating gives CASSPGADTQYF.